Detailed here is one TCR beta chain. What it recognizes is unknown. Repertoires were generated with immunoSEQ multiplex PCR, while TCRdb's copy carries only in-frame clones and drops some. The sample carries some 130,000 clones, approximately 85% recorded once. These data are taken from a study of T cell responses to AZD1222 COVID-19 vaccine. Findings and limits, study-wide: Females made up more of the donors, who were largely white British, and clonal diversity may have come out too low.

Trimming left V 6 bases short and J 3 bases short, with 15 bases between. This CDR3 is built from 14 residues. Looked up from germline, CDR1 is MNHEY and CDR2 is SVGAGI. The clonotype comes from an adult who received the MenACWY meningococcal vaccine as a control. The chain joins TRBV6-5 to TRBJ2-7; D is perhaps TRBD1 or TRBD2 (5 bases each). Here the sequenced sample was peripheral blood, taken 28 days after the second dose of the MenACWY control vaccine. CDR3 DNA sequence: TGTGCCAGCAGAGCCTTGGGACGGAGCTACGAGCAGTACGTC. It encodes CASRALGRSYEQYV.